The present T cell receptor (beta chain) was sequenced within a study of T-cell memory formation after mild COVID-19 (dated by TCRdb to about 2021). In terms of the full investigation: Most TCR sequence clusters were specific to one of the two donors. Two young, previously healthy adult volunteers made up the cohort, one male and one female. Longitudinal TCRalpha and TCRbeta repertoire sequencing tracked T-cell clones expanding and contracting after mild COVID-19 in a couple of donors.

In the case of this clonotype: Its cognate antigen has yet to be identified. A much larger clone differs from this one at a single base, so this may be a read error.

The paper's findings and limits, for the study overall: Whether the second-wave clones peaking on day 37 were SARS-CoV-2 specific was not confirmed. Only a couple of mild cases were covered by the study, and larger cohorts that include severe cases with pre-infection samples were considered necessary. Contracting CD4+ clones were located mainly in the CM and EM memory subsets, whereas CD8+ clones were found to be enriched in EMRA. Balanced CD4/CD8 phenotypes were observed for clones contracting from day 15 to 85, whereas a bias towards CD4+ was observed for a second wave of clones expanding from day 15 to 37. The detection of some responding clones in pre-infection memory suggests that pre-existing cross-reactive memory T cells joined the SARS-CoV-2 response.

Ficoll-Paque density gradient centrifugation was used to isolate PBMCs. V gives up 9 bases and J gives up 3 bases, and the segment between their germline ends measures 12 bases. CDR1 and CDR2 are read off the germline V gene as SGHTA and FQGNSA. The CDR3 measures 14 amino acids from cysteine to phenylalanine. Of all the DNA, just the CDR3 is kept, 42 bases in frame from base 1. Sequenced using an Illumina NovaSeq 6000. TCRalpha and TCRbeta cDNA libraries were constructed by 5'RACE with constant-segment primers, with sample barcodes and unique molecular identifiers being introduced. RNA was extracted from every sample with Trizol reagent. Amplification of the libraries took two PCR steps, and the second step added a second sample barcode plus Illumina TruSeq adapters. Sequencing of libraries was performed on an Illumina NovaSeq with 2 x 150 bp paired-end reads. Per the authors' processing: Demultiplexing of reads and collapsing into UMI-guided consensus sequences were performed with migec v1.2.7. Using mixcr v2.1.11, the UMI consensuses were aligned to TRA and TRB V and J templates and assembled into clonotypes. A clonotype was counted as expanded or contracted only when both edgeR and NoisET called the clonotype significant, with the noise models trained on biological replicates. For edgeR calls, a false discovery rate-adjusted p below 0.01 and a log2 fold-change threshold of 1 were applied. As an exploratory analysis of dynamics, PCA with hierarchical clustering was applied to max-normalized trajectories of the 1000 most abundant clonotypes. Each responding clone was given a CD4 or CD8 phenotype based on the CD4+ and CD8+ repertoires, which had been sequenced separately. TCRdb trimmed the raw reads at Q25, called clones with MiXCR and kept productive beta chains. CDR3 protein sequences are deduplicated, and each keeps its most common genes and DNA. These V and J calls rely on TCRdb rather than the paper's analysis. The sample contains tens of thousands of distinct CDR3 sequences, 10% to 12% of them found a single time. The biggest ten clones account for roughly 27% of the sample.

The TCR was taken from a man between 18 and 29 years old who had mild COVID-19 (a few samples of this study predate the infection). The sample titles of this study are shuffled in the database, so cell type and time point are left out; the donor was told from shared clones. This chain joins TRBV7-2 to TRBJ2-6; too little of a D gene remains to name it. The sequenced material came from PBMCs or a T cell subset sorted from them (not recorded which). The CDR3: CARRLLSGANVLTF. The nucleotide sequence is given as TGTGCCAGACGCCTACTGAGTGGGGCCAACGTCCTGACTTTC.